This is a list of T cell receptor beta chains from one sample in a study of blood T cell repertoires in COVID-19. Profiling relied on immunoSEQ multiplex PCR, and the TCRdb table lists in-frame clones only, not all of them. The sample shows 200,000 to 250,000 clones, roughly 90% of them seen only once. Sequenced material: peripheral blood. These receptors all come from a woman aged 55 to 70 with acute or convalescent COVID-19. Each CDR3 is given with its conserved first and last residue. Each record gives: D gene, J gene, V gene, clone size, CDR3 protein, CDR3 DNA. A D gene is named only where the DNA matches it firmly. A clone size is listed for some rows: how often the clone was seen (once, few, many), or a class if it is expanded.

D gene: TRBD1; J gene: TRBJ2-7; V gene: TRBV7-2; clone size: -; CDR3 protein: CASGGRGIYEQYF; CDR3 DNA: TGTGCCAGCGGGGGCAGGGGGATCTACGAGCAGTACTTC
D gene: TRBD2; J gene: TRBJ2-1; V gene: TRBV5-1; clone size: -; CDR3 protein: CASSATSGTNEQFF; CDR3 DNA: TGCGCCAGCAGCGCGACTAGCGGGACCAATGAGCAGTTCTTC
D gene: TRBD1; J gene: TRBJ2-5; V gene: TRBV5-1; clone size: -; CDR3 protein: CASSIPGQIQETQYF; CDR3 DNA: TGCGCCAGCAGCATCCCGGGACAGATACAAGAGACCCAGTACTTC
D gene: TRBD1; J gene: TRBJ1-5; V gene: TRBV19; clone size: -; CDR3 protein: CASSIITGTAHNQPQHF; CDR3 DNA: TGTGCCAGTAGTATAATAACCGGGACAGCCCATAATCAGCCCCAGCATTTT
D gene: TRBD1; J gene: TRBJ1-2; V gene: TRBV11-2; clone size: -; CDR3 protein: CASSVAGGYGYTF; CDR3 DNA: TGTGCCAGCAGCGTTGCAGGGGGCTATGGCTACACCTTC
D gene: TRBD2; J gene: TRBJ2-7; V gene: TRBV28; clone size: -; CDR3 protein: CASSMIRRLTSGRQYEQYF; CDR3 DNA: TGTGCCAGCAGTATGATCCGCCGGCTGACTAGCGGGAGGCAGTACGAGCAGTACTTC
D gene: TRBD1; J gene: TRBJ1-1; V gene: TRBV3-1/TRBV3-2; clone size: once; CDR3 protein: CASSQGRGRISDHTEAFF; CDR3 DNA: TGTGCCAGCAGCCAAGGCAGGGGGCGCATCAGTGATCACACTGAAGCTTTCTTT
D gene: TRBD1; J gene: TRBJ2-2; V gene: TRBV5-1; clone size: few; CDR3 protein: CASSTRQGAAGELFF; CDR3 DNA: TGCGCCAGCAGCACCCGACAGGGGGCTGCCGGGGAGCTGTTTTTT
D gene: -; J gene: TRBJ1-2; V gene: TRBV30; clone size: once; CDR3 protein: CAWILSEGGYGYTF; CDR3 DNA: TGTGCCTGGATCCTGTCGGAGGGCGGCTATGGCTACACCTTC
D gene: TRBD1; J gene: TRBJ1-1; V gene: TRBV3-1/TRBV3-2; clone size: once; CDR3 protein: CASSRGTGGKNTEAFF; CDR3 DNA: TGTGCCAGCAGCCGAGGGACAGGGGGCAAGAACACTGAAGCTTTCTTT
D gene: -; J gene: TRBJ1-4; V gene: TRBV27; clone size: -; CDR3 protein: CASGYRATNEKLFF; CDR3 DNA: TGTGCCAGCGGCTACAGGGCAACTAATGAAAAACTGTTTTTT
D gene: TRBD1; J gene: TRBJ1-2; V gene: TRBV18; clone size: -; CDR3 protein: CASSRTGTGGLGGYTF; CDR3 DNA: TGTGCCAGCTCACGTACCGGGACAGGGGGCCTGGGTGGCTACACCTTC
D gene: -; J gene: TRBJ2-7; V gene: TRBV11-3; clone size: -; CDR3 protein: CASSKDSRPTEQYF; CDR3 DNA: TGTGCCAGCAGCAAAGACTCCCGTCCCACCGAGCAGTACTTC
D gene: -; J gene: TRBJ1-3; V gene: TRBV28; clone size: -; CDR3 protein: CASRSTGTGNTIYF; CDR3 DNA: TGTGCCAGCAGATCCACAGGGACAGGAAACACCATATATTTT
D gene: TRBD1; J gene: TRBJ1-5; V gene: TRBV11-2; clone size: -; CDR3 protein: CASSADRGTRPQHF; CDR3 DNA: TGTGCCAGCAGCGCCGACAGGGGGACTAGGCCCCAGCATTTT
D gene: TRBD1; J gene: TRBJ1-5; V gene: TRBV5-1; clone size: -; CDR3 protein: CASSSGQDDNQPQHF; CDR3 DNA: TGCGCCAGCAGCAGCGGACAGGATGACAATCAGCCCCAGCATTTT
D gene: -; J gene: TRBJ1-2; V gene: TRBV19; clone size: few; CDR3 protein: CASRLTGNYGYTF; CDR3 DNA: TGTGCCAGTAGACTAACAGGGAACTATGGCTACACCTTC
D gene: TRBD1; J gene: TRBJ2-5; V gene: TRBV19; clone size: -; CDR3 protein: CASSVGPGQGAWKTQYF; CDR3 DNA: TGTGCCAGTAGTGTCGGACCAGGACAGGGGGCGTGGAAGACCCAGTACTTC
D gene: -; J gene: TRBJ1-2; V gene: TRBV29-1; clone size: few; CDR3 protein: CSGGQLDYGYTF; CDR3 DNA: TGCAGCGGTGGACAGTTAGACTATGGCTACACCTTC
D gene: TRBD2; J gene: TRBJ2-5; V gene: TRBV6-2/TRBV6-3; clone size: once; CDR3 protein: CASSASFGGSGREETQYF; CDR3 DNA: TGTGCCAGCAGTGCCTCCTTCGGGGGTAGCGGGAGGGAAGAGACCCAGTACTTC
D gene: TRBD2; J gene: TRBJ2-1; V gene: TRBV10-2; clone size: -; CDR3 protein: CASTLAGGSGNEQFF; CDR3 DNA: TGCGCCAGCACCCTAGCGGGAGGATCGGGCAATGAGCAGTTCTTC
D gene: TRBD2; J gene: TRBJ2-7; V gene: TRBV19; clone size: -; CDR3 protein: CASSTQRGLGYEQYF; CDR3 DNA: TGTGCCAGTAGTACTCAGCGGGGGCTGGGGTACGAGCAGTACTTC
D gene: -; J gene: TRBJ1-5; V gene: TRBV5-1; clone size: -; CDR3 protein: CASSTERQPQHF; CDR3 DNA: TGCGCCAGCTCTACGGAGCGGCAGCCCCAGCATTTT
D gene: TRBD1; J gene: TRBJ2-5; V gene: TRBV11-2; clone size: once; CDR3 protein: CASRGTVQETQYF; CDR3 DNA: TGTGCCAGCAGGGGGACAGTCCAAGAGACCCAGTACTTC
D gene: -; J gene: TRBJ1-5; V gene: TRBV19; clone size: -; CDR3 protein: CASSIVGGLNQPQHF; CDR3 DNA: TGTGCCAGTAGTATAGTGGGGGGACTGAATCAGCCCCAGCATTTT
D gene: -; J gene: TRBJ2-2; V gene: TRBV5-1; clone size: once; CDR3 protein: CASSSDTSNTGELFF; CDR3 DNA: TGCGCCAGCAGCTCTGACACCTCGAACACCGGGGAGCTGTTTTTT
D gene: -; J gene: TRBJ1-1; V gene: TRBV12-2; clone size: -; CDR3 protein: CASRTDSRTEAFF; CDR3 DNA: TGTGCAAGTCGAACCGACAGTAGGACTGAAGCTTTCTTT
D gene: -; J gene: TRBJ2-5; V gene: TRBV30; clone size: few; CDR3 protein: CAWSAGQTQYF; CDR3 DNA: TGTGCCTGGAGTGCAGGGCAGACCCAGTACTTC
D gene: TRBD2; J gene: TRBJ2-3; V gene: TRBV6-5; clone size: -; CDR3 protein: CASSYSGRDGTDTQYF; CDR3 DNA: TGTGCCAGCAGTTACTCTGGGAGGGACGGTACAGATACGCAGTATTTT
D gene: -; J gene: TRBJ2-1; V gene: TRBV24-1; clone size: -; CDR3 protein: CATSDTFSYAEQFF; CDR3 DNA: TGTGCCACCAGTGACACTTTTAGTTATGCTGAGCAGTTCTTC
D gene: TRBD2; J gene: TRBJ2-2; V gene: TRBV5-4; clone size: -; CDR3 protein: CASRPGLDLTGELFF; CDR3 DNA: TGTGCCAGCAGGCCGGGACTAGACCTCACCGGGGAGCTGTTTTTT
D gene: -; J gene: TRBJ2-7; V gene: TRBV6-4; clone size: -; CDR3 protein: CASSSDVRGEQYF; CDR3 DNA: TGTGCCAGCAGCTCGGACGTTCGAGGGGAGCAGTACTTC
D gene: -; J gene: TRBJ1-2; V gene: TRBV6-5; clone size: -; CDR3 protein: CASREQGRAGYTF; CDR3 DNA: TGTGCCAGCCGGGAGCAGGGAAGGGCTGGCTACACCTTC
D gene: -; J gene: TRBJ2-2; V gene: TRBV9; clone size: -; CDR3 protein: CASSAGTMNTGELFF; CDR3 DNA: TGTGCCAGCAGCGCTGGGACAATGAACACCGGGGAGCTGTTTTTT
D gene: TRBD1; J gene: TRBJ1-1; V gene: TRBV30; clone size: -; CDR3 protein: CACIQGAGTEAFF; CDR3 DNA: TGTGCCTGCATTCAGGGGGCTGGTACTGAAGCTTTCTTT
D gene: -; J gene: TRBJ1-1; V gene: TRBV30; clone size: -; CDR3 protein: CAWSASGYTEAFF; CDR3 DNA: TGTGCCTGGAGTGCATCAGGGTACACTGAAGCTTTCTTT
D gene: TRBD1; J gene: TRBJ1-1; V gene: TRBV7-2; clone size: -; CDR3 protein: CASTRDRGTEAFF; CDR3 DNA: TGTGCCAGCACTAGGGACAGGGGTACTGAAGCTTTCTTT
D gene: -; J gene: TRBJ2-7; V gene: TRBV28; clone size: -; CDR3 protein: CASARLSSYEQYF; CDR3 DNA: TGTGCCAGCGCCCGACTCAGCTCCTACGAGCAGTACTTC
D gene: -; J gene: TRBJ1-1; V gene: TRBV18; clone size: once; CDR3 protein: CASSPIGDLNTEAFF; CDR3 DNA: TGTGCCAGCTCACCAATAGGGGACTTGAACACTGAAGCTTTCTTT
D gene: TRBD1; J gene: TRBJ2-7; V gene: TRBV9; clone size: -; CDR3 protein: CASSSTGPGYEQYF; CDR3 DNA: TGTGCCAGCAGCTCGACAGGGCCGGGGTACGAGCAGTACTTC
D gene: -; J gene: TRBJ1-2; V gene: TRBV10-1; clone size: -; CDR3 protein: CASSESSGPANGYTF; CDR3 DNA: TGCGCCAGCAGTGAGTCGTCTGGGCCGGCCAATGGCTACACCTTC
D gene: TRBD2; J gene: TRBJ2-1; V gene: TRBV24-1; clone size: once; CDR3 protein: CATSDLRTSGSPNEQFF; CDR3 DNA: TGTGCCACCAGTGATTTGCGAACTAGCGGGAGTCCCAATGAGCAGTTCTTC
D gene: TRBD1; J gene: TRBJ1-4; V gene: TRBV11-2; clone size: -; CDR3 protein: CASSLDLRGTDEKLFF; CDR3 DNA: TGTGCCAGCAGCTTAGATCTTCGAGGGACAGATGAAAAACTGTTTTTT
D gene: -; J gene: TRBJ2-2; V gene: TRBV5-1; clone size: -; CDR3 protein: CASSLGATTGELFF; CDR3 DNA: TGCGCCAGCAGCTTGGGGGCGACCACCGGGGAGCTGTTTTTT
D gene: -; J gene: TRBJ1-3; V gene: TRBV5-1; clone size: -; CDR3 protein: CASSPNAGGNTIYF; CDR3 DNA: TGCGCCAGCAGCCCCAATGCGGGTGGAAACACCATATATTTT
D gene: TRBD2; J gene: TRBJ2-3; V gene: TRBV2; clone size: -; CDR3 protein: CASATGLAEITDTQYF; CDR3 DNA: TGTGCCAGCGCTACTGGACTAGCGGAGATCACAGATACGCAGTATTTT
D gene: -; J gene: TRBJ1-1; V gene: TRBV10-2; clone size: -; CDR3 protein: CASSESSSASMNTEAFF; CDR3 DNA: TGCGCCAGCAGTGAGTCGTCCTCCGCTAGTATGAACACTGAAGCTTTCTTT
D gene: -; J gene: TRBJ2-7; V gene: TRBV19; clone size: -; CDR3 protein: CASSDSSGGAIYEQYF; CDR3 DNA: TGTGCCAGTAGCGATTCCTCGGGGGGCGCGATATACGAGCAGTACTTC
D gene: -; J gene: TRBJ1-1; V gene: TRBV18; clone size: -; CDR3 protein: CASSPQEMNTEAFF; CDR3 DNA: TGTGCCAGCTCACCACAGGAGATGAACACTGAAGCTTTCTTT
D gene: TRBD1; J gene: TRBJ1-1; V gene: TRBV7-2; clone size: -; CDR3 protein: CASSLLFGQGAHTEAFF; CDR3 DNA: TGTGCCAGCAGCTTACTTTTTGGGCAGGGGGCGCACACTGAAGCTTTCTTT